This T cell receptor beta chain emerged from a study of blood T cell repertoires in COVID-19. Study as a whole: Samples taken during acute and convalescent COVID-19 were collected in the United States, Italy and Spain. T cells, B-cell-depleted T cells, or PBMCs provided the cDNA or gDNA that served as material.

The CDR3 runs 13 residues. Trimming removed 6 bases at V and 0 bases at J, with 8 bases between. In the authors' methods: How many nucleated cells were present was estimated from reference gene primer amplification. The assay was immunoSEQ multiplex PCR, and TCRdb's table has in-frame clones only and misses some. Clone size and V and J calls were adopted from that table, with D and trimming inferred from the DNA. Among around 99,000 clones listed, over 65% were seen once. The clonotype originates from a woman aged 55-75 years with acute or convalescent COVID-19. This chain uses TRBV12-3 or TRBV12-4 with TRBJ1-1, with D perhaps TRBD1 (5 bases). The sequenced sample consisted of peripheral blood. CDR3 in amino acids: CASSTGMNTEAFF. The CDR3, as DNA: TGTGCCAGCAGCACAGGTATGAACACTGAAGCTTTCTTT.